The following is a TCR beta chain sequence with its context. The antigen is not known. From germline, CDR1 is KGHSH and CDR2 LQKENI. V was clipped by 3 bases and J by 10 bases, with 15 bases between them. This CDR3 is 13 amino acids long. This entry belongs to a study of T cell responses to AZD1222 COVID-19 vaccine. The study, taken as a whole, reports: Spike-specific TCR repertoires showed rising breadth and depth after two AZD1222 doses. There were repertoire samples only from the period after the peak T cell response.

Clones were sequenced by immunoSEQ multiplex PCR, and TCRdb holds only the in-frame ones, with some missing. The sample carries 130,000 to 150,000 clones, about 92% recorded once. The sample here was peripheral blood, taken on day 0 of AZD1222 vaccination. The chain employs TRBV18 and TRBJ1-1; unclear D gene. The clonotype originates from an adult in good health. The CDR3 DNA is TGTGCCAGCTCACCCGGGCCTCTGGAGGGAGCTTTCTTT. Protein: CASSPGPLEGAFF.